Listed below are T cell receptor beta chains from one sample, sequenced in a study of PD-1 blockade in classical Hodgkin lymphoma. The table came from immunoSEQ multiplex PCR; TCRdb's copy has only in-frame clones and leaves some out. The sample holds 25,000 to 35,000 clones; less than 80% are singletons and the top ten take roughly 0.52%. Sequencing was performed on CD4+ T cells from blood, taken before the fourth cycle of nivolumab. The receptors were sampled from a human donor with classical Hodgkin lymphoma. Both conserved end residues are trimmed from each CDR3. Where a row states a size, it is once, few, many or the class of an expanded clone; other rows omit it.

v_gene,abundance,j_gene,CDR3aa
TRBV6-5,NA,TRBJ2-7,ASSVQGDYEQY
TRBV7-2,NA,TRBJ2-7,ASSIVQGSYEQY
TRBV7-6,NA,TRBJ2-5,ASSFLEETQY
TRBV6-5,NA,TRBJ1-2,ASSYSDRGVRGYT
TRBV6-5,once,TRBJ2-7,ASSYQVGSPNYEQY
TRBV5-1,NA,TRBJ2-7,ASSLALSYEQY
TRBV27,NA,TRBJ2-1,ASKGAGGLEQF
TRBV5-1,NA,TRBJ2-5,ASSLDNPQETQY
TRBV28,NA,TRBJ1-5,ASSLWPARGNQPQH
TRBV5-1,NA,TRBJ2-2,ASSFQGTRLVGTGELF
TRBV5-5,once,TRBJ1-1,ASSWNRDGAF
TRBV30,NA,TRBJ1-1,AWSERGDTEAF
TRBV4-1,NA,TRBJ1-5,ASSQVRAEAQH
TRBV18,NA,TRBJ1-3,ASSPLSGASGNTIY